The 27 T cell receptor beta chains below all came from one sample that was sequenced in a study of cytomegalovirus exposure and HLA in healthy donors. With 60 Vbeta and 13 Jbeta primers, the PCR was carried out. Clones were read by immunoSEQ multiplex PCR, and TCRdb kept only the in-frame ones, dropping some. The sample table sets out about 34,000 clones. The sample was PBMCs. The receptors come from a middle-aged woman in good health and CMV-seropositive.

The chain has TRBV7-9 and TRBJ1-2; 9 nucleotides agree with TRBD1. With V trimmed by 0 bases and J by 11 bases, 10 bases remained unmatched. Germline-derived CDR1 and CDR2 are SEHNR and FQNEAQ (reference sequence). The CDR3 runs 15 residues. Here the CDR3 reads CASSLASGQGGFYTF. The DNA for the CDR3 is TGTGCCAGCAGCTTAGCGTCGGGACAGGGAGGGTTTTACACCTTC.

This chain uses TRBV18 with TRBJ2-5; 15 bases fit TRBD2. V lost 8 bases to trimming and J lost 3 bases; unmatched junction nucleotides: 4. The CDR3 spans 15 residues. Germline CDR1 reads KGHSH; CDR2 reads LQKENI. The CDR3: CASVWTSGREETQYF. Here the CDR3 DNA reads TGTGCCAGCGTCTGGACTAGCGGGAGGGAAGAGACCCAGTACTTC.

The V call is TRBV2, the J call TRBJ1-1; D might be TRBD1 (5 bases). Trimming took off 6 bases at V and 5 bases at J, with 19 bases between the two ends. The CDR3 runs to 15 residues. The germline gives CDR1 SNHLY, CDR2 FYNNEI. The CDR3 DNA reads as TGTGCCAGCAGGTCAAGAGGCGGGGGGGAAACTGAAGCTTTCTTT. Its protein is CASRSRGGGETEAFF.

This rearrangement joins TRBV18 to TRBJ1-6; maybe TRBD1 (5 bases). V lost 3 bases and J lost 10, with 16 bases in between. From germline, CDR1 is KGHSH and CDR2 LQKENI. The CDR3 is 15 residues long. CDR3 DNA sequence: TGTGCCAGCTCACCCCCGGGGGGTAAAGACTCACCCCTCCACTTT. Its translation: CASSPPGGKDSPLHF. Drawing the rest from reference TRBV18 and TRBJ1-6, the complete variable domain is NAGVMQNPRHLVRRRGQEARLRCSPMKGHSHVYWYRQLPEEGLKFMVYLQKENIIDESGMPKERFSAEFPKEGPSILRIQQVVRGDSAAYFCASSPPGGKDSPLHFGNGTRLTVT.

V usage is TRBV28 and J usage is TRBJ1-5, with 7 positions matching TRBD1. V gave up 10 bases and J gave up 1 base; unmatched junction bases: 13. The V gene's germline CDR1 is MDHEN and CDR2 SYDVKM. The CDR3 consists of 16 residues. CDR3 coding DNA: TGTGCCACTTTTGGACAGGCCTTTGGGAGCAATCAGCCCCAGCATTTT. Translating it yields CATFGQAFGSNQPQHF.

The gene calls are TRBV7-9 and TRBJ2-5, with TRBD1 as a possible D gene (5 bases). The CDR3 contains 16 residues. The V gene's germline CDR1 is SEHNR and CDR2 FQNEAQ (reference sequence). Trimming removed 5 bases at V and 4 bases at J, with 20 bases between. The CDR3 DNA reads TGTGCCAGCAGCCCCAACCTGGCAGGGTCTGGAGAGACCCAGTACTTC. This encodes CASSPNLAGSGETQYF.

The chain links TRBV7-8 to TRBJ1-5, with D possibly matching TRBD1 (5 bases). This CDR3 contains 14 residues. The V gene lost 6 bases and the J gene lost 3 bases, with 12 bases spanning the gap. Germline assignment: CDR1 SGHVS and CDR2 FQNEAQ. The CDR3 DNA reads as TGTGCCAGCAGTCCTGACAGAAACAATCAGCCCCAGCATTTT. This gives the protein CASSPDRNNQPQHF.

J is TRBJ1-2 and V is TRBV6-6; TRBD1 agrees at 10 bases. The germline gives CDR1 MNHNY, CDR2 SVGAGI (reference sequence). The CDR3 extends over 15 amino acids. V shed 6 bases, J shed 4 bases, and the junction held 8 bases outside the gene matches. CDR3 nucleotide sequence: TGTGCCAGCAGCCTGGGACAGGGGCTCTCCTATGGCTACACCTTC. It specifies CASSLGQGLSYGYTF.

The V gene is TRBV2, the J gene TRBJ2-3; 10 bases are shared with TRBD1. Looked up from germline, CDR1 is SNHLY and CDR2 is FYNNEI. There are 15 residues in the CDR3. With V trimmed by 5 bases and J by 3 bases, 5 bases remained unmatched. CDR3 sequence (DNA): TGTGCCAGCAGTAATGACAGGGGGCCGACAGATACGCAGTATTTT. Translation: CASSNDRGPTDTQYF.

J is TRBJ2-5 and V is TRBV14; no clear D gene. This CDR3 has 14 residues. Germline loops: CDR1 SGHDN, CDR2 FVKESK. Trimming took 1 base from V and 5 from J, leaving 11 bases between them. The CDR3 bases are TGTGCCAGCAGCCAAGCGCGAAATTCGGAGACCCAGTACTTC. Translated: CASSQARNSETQYF.

The chain employs TRBV7-8 and TRBJ1-1, with 9 bases identical to TRBD1. CDR1 and CDR2 from the germline V gene are SGHVS and FQNEAQ. The CDR3 sequence is 14 residues long. The V segment lost 3 bases and the J segment 4 bases; nucleotides outside the gene matches: 3. The CDR3: CASSLTGGRTEAFF. The CDR3 nucleotides are TGTGCCAGCAGCTTGACAGGGGGTCGCACTGAAGCTTTCTTT.

V usage is TRBV13 and J usage is TRBJ2-2, with unresolved D. Germline CDR1 and CDR2: PRHDT and FYEKMQ (reference sequence). Trimming took 2 bases from V and 4 from J, leaving 2 bases between them. This CDR3 has 12 amino acids. CDR3 in DNA: TGTGCCAGCAGCTTACTCACCGGGGAGCTGTTTTTT. Residues: CASSLLTGELFF.

The chain uses TRBV2 and TRBJ2-1, with 7 positions matching TRBD2. The CDR3 is made up of 13 amino acids. Germline V gene data show CDR1 as SNHLY and CDR2 as FYNNEI. J lost 7 bases, V lost 11 bases, and 11 bases had no gene match. Here the CDR3 DNA reads TGTGCCGCACCTAGCGGTAAGCTGAATGAGCAGTTCTTC. Translation gives CAAPSGKLNEQFF.

In DNA, the CDR3 is TGTGCCAGCAGCTACGGAGGGACAGGGGTTAACTATGGCTACACCTTC. This encodes CASSYGGTGVNYGYTF. V is TRBV5-4 and J is TRBJ1-2; TRBD1 matches 10 bases. With 3 bases clipped from V and 1 base from J, the junction kept 6 bases outside the gene matches. The CDR3 contains 16 residues. The germline V gene has CDR1 SGHNT and CDR2 YYREEE (reference sequence).

The gene calls are TRBV30 and TRBJ1-1, with D maybe TRBD1 (6 bases). Trimming removed 7 bases from V and 4 bases from J, with 13 bases in between. Germline V gene lookup returns CDR1 GTSNPN and CDR2 SVGIG (reference sequence). The CDR3 covers 12 residues. The CDR3 here is CASSSGVTEAFF. The DNA for the CDR3 is TGTGCCTCTTCATCAGGGGTCACTGAAGCTTTCTTT.

The V call is TRBV7-2, the J call TRBJ2-7, with 10 bases fitting TRBD1. Germline CDR1 is SGHTA and CDR2 is FQGNSA. Trimming removed 5 bases from V and 7 bases from J; junction bases left unmatched: 11. The length of the CDR3 is 15 residues. The CDR3 is CASSQSRQGAGEQYF. CDR3 coding DNA: TGTGCCAGCAGCCAATCGCGACAGGGGGCTGGGGAGCAGTACTTC. The variable domain in full, with the rest retrieved from reference TRBV7-2 and TRBJ2-7, is GAGVSQSPSNKVTEKGKDVELRCDPISGHTALYWYRQSLGQGLEFLIYFQGNSAPDKSGLPSDRFSAERTGGSVSTLTIQRTQQEDSAVYLCASSQSRQGAGEQYFGPGTRLTVT.

This sequence joins TRBV5-5 and TRBJ1-1; D not certain. Germline CDR1 SGHKS, CDR2 YYEKEE (reference sequence). The CDR3 sequence is 11 residues long. V was trimmed by 1 base and J by 9 bases, leaving 7 bases between them. The CDR3 DNA sequence: TGTGCCAGCAGCTTGTTGGGCCAAGCTTTCTTT. Amino acids: CASSLLGQAFF.

This chain connects TRBV2 to TRBJ1-6; D gene uncertain. Trimming removed 6 bases at V and 7 bases at J, with 10 bases between. CDR1 and CDR2 (germline): SNHLY, FYNNEI. The CDR3 contains 13 residues. CDR3 region: CASRGLPNSPLHF. The CDR3 DNA reads TGTGCCAGCAGAGGACTGCCGAATTCACCCCTCCACTTT.

The V call is TRBV7-3, the J call TRBJ1-3, with D unresolved. Germline CDR1 is SGHTA and CDR2 is FQGTGA. The V end lost 5 bases, the J end lost 8 bases, and 16 bases lay between the germline ends. This CDR3 is built from 14 residues. The CDR3 is CASSLNEASDTIYF. The CDR3 nucleotides read TGTGCCAGCAGCCTCAATGAGGCGTCGGACACCATATATTTT.

The chain carries TRBV15 and TRBJ1-1; D gene ambiguous. In germline, CDR1 is LNHNV, CDR2 YYDKDF (reference sequence). V was clipped by 0 bases and J by 4 bases, with 12 bases between them. The CDR3 is 15 amino acids. The CDR3 nucleotides read TGTGCCACCAGCAGAGAGACAAGCCCCGGCACTGAAGCTTTCTTT. It encodes CATSRETSPGTEAFF. The whole variable domain, filled in from reference TRBV15 and TRBJ1-1, reads DAMVIQNPRYQVTQFGKPVTLSCSQTLNHNVMYWYQQKSSQAPKLLFHYYDKDFNNEADTPDNFQSRRPNTSFCFLDIRSPGLGDTAMYLCATSRETSPGTEAFFGQGTRLTVV.

The CDR3 nucleotides are TGCGCCAGCAGCTTACTAGCGGGCGTTAACACCGGGGAGCTGTTTTTT. Protein sequence: CASSLLAGVNTGELFF. The chain recombines TRBV5-1 with TRBJ2-2; 9 bases map to TRBD2. Germline V gene sequence: CDR1 SGHRS, CDR2 YFSETQ. V shed 2 bases, J shed 2 bases, and the junction held 4 bases outside the gene matches. The CDR3 extends over 16 amino acids.

This chain uses TRBV9 with TRBJ1-2, with TRBD1 matching over 8 bases. Trimming removed 3 bases from V and 6 bases from J; junction bases left unmatched: 13. CDR3 size: 16 residues. Germline V CDR1 and CDR2: SGDLS, YYNGEE. The CDR3 reads CASSAAQGAGVNGYTF. CDR3 DNA sequence: TGTGCCAGCAGCGCGGCTCAGGGGGCGGGCGTAAATGGCTACACCTTC.

This chain uses TRBV28 with TRBJ1-2, with TRBD1 matching 11 bases. This CDR3 spans 16 amino acids. J gave up 7 bases and V 3 bases, and 10 bases lay outside the gene matches. CDR1 is MDHEN and CDR2 is SYDVKM in the germline V gene. The DNA for the CDR3 is TGTGCCAGCAGTTTGACGGACAGGGGGCGCCCGGGTGGCTACACCTTC. Its protein product is CASSLTDRGRPGGYTF.

The J gene is TRBJ1-5, the V gene TRBV7-2, with 9 bases lining up with TRBD1. After removal of 1 base from V and 4 bases from J, the junction contained 8 bases not matched to a gene. The CDR3 consists of 17 residues. Germline CDR1 SGHTA, CDR2 FQGNSA. In nucleotides, the CDR3 is TGTGCCAGCAGCTTAGGTAGTTACAGGGGGCGAAATCAGCCCCAGCATTTT. Translation gives CASSLGSYRGRNQPQHF.

V is TRBV11-2 and J is TRBJ2-1; 7 nucleotides match TRBD1. This CDR3 spans 17 amino acids. The V and J ends lost 5 bases and 5 bases, in that order; junction bases with no gene match: 15. Germline values: CDR1 SGHAT, CDR2 FQNNGV. In DNA form, the CDR3 reads TGTGCCAGCAGCCACAACTACAGGGGAGTAGCACACAATGAGCAGTTCTTC. Translation gives CASSHNYRGVAHNEQFF. The full variable domain, its missing parts supplied by reference TRBV11-2 and TRBJ2-1, is EAGVAQSPRYKIIEKRQSVAFWCNPISGHATLYWYQQILGQGPKLLIQFQNNGVVDDSQLPKDRFSAERLKGVDSTLKIQPAKLEDSAVYLCASSHNYRGVAHNEQFFGPGTRLTVL.

The chain uses TRBV19 and TRBJ1-2, with 8 bases fitting TRBD1. The V gene end was trimmed by 5 bases and the J gene end by 10 bases; junction bases not matched to a gene: 9. The CDR3 is 13 amino acids. Germline CDR1 and CDR2: LNHDA and SQIVND (reference sequence). CDR3 sequence reads: CASSLYPGQAYTF. In nucleotides, the CDR3 is TGTGCCAGTAGTCTATACCCGGGACAGGCCTACACCTTC.

The J gene is TRBJ2-5, the V gene TRBV30; D is unresolved. CDR1 is GTSNPN, CDR2 SVGIG, per germline (reference sequence). The CDR3 contains 13 residues. Trimming shortened V by 0 bases and J by 1 base, and 6 bases separated the two germline ends. The CDR3 loop reads CAWSVRSQETQYF. The CDR3 region has the DNA TGTGCCTGGAGTGTCAGATCCCAAGAGACCCAGTACTTC.